This TCR beta chain was sequenced for a study of cytomegalovirus exposure and HLA in healthy donors. The CDR3 has 15 residues. With 3 bases clipped from V and 5 bases from J, the junction kept 8 bases outside the gene matches. Per germline, CDR1 SGHTA and CDR2 FQGNSA. Study findings and constraints: A later analysis found TCR association rates differed by HLA locus, highest for DRB1 and lowest for HLA-C.

About this clone itself: Antigen specificity is unknown. This sample includes further DNA sequences coding for the same CDR3.

Amplification used 60 Vbeta primers and 13 Jbeta primers. Sequenced by immunoSEQ multiplex PCR; TCRdb stores in-frame clones only, minus some. The table records about 190,000 clones, roughly 80% of them present only once. The TCR originated in a man over 45 in good health and CMV-seronegative. The chain couples TRBV7-2 to TRBJ2-7, with 9 bases aligning to TRBD1. The sample consisted of PBMCs. In nucleotides, the CDR3 is TGTGCCAGCAGCTTGAGAGGACAGGGGACAAACGAGCAGTACTTC. Encoded protein: CASSLRGQGTNEQYF.